The sequence of this TCR beta chain was determined in a study of beta chain features in type 1 diabetes. As concerns this clone: The antigen remains undetermined.

Regarding the study as a whole: Researchers report that Type 1 diabetes patients had moderately but significantly shorter TCRB CDR3s across all four CD4+ subsets. There was no resolution here of whether HLA type influences TCRB rearrangement.

The CDR3 loop spans 15 amino acids. The germline V and J ends were trimmed by 5 bases and 0 bases, with 14 bases remaining between them. Germline assignment: CDR1 SGHVS and CDR2 FQNEAQ. Of the isolated RNA, all was reverse transcribed, and so the sequenced material was expressed TCRB transcripts. The average output of naive, central memory and regulatory T cell samples was several million reads. Sequencing used immunoSEQ multiplex PCR; TCRdb keeps in-frame clones, though not all of them. Of about 230,000 clones listed, approximately 16% are singletons. The sequencing input was naive CD4+ T cells from blood. The source of this sequence is a young man with type 1 diabetes. This sequence joins TRBV7-8 and TRBJ2-7; the D gene is possibly TRBD1 (6 bases). The DNA of the CDR3 is TGTGCCAGCAGCATCCACCGGGACACCTCCTACGAGCAGTACTTC. Encoded protein: CASSIHRDTSYEQYF.